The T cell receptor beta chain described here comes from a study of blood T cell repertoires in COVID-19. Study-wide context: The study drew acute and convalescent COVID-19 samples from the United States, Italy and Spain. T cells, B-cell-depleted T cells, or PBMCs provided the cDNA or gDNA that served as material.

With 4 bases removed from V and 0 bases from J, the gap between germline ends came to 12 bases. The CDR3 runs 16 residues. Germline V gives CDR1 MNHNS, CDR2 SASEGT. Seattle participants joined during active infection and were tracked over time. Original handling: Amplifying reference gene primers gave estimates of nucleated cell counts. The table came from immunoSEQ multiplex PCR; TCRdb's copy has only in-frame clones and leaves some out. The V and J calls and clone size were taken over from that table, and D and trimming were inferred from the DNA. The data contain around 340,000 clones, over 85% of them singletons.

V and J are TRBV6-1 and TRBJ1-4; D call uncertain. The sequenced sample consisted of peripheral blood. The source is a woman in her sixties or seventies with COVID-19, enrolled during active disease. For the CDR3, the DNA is TGTGCCAGCAGTGGGTACCGCGGGGCAACTAATGAAAAACTGTTTTTT. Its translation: CASSGYRGATNEKLFF.